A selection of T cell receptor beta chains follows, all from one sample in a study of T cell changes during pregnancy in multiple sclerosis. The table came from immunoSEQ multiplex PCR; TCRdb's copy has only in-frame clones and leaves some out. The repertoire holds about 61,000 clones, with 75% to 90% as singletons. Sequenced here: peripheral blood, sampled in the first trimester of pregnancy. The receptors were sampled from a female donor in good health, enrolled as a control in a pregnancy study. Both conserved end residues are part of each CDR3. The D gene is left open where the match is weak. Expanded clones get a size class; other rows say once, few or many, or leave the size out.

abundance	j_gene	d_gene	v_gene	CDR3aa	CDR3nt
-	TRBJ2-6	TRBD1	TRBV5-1	CASSFSGGSGANVLTF	TGCGCCAGCAGCTTCTCAGGGGGCTCTGGGGCCAACGTCCTGACTTTC
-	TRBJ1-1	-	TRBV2	CASRGGAGTNTEAFF	TGTGCCAGCAGAGGGGGAGCAGGGACGAACACTGAAGCTTTCTTT
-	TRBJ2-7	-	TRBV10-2	CASSGKSEQYF	TGCGCCAGCAGTGGCAAGAGCGAGCAGTACTTC
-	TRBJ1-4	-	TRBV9	CASSVDPLQGKLFF	TGTGCCAGCAGCGTAGACCCCCTTCAGGGGAAACTGTTTTTT
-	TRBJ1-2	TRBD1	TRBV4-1	CASSQGQGAGGGYTF	TGCGCCAGCAGCCAAGGACAGGGGGCAGGCGGAGGCTACACCTTC
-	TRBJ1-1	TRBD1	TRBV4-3	CASSQQTGGYEAFF	TGCGCCAGCAGCCAGCAGACAGGGGGCTATGAAGCTTTCTTT
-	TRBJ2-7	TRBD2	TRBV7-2	CASSPSGLFEQYF	TGTGCCAGCAGCCCTAGCGGCCTCTTCGAGCAGTACTTC
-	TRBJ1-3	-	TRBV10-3	CAISESGETDFSGNTIYF	TGTGCCATCAGTGAGTCGGGTGAGACCGACTTCTCTGGAAACACCATATATTTT
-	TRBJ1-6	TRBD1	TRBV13	CASSFKRGTGSNSPLHF	TGTGCCAGCAGCTTTAAAAGGGGGACAGGGAGCAATTCACCCCTCCACTTT
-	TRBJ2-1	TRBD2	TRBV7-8	CASSRAAGGSEQFF	TGTGCCAGCAGCCGAGCGGCGGGGGGGAGTGAGCAGTTCTTC
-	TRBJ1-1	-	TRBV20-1	CSVGEGTEAFF	TGCAGTGTGGGGGAGGGGACTGAAGCTTTCTTT
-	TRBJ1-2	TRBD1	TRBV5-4	CASSQPDGTGQGGYTF	TGTGCCAGCAGCCAACCCGACGGGACAGGGCAGGGTGGCTACACCTTC
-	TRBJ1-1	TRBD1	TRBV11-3	CASSARQGWVAEAFF	TGTGCCAGCAGCGCTCGACAGGGTTGGGTCGCTGAAGCTTTCTTT
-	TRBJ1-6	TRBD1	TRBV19	CASSGQGSNSPLHF	TGTGCCAGTAGCGGACAGGGATCTAATTCACCCCTCCACTTT
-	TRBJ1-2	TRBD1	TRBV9	CASSVARTGGGYTF	TGTGCCAGCAGCGTAGCTAGGACAGGGGGTGGCTACACCTTC
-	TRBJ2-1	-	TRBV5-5	CASSLARAPHYNEQFF	TGTGCCAGCAGCTTGGCCAGGGCGCCCCACTACAATGAGCAGTTCTTC
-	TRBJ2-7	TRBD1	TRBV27	CASSSGQNYEQYF	TGTGCCAGCAGCTCGGGACAGAACTACGAGCAGTACTTC
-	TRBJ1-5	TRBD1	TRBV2	CASSRDRGLRQPQHF	TGTGCCAGTAGCCGGGACAGGGGGCTGAGGCAGCCCCAGCATTTT
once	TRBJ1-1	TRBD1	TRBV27	CASSPGGNTEAFF	TGTGCCAGCAGTCCAGGGGGGAACACTGAAGCTTTCTTT
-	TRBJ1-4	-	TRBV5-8	CASSLKGVDNEKLFF	TGTGCCAGCAGCTTGAAAGGGGTTGATAATGAAAAACTGTTTTTT
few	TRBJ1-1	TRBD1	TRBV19	CASTPGQGYTEAFF	TGTGCCAGTACCCCGGGACAGGGTTACACTGAAGCTTTCTTT
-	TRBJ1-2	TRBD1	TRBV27	CASHGTGAPSGYGYTF	TGTGCCAGCCACGGGACAGGGGCTCCATCGGGGTATGGCTACACCTTC
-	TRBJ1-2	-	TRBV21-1	CASSRTDRARDGYTF	TGTGCCAGCAGCAGAACTGACAGGGCTAGGGATGGCTACACCTTC
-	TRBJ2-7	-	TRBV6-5	CASSRSGGGSYEQYF	TGTGCCAGCAGTCGAAGTGGAGGAGGGTCTTACGAGCAGTACTTC
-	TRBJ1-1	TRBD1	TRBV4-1	CASSPRGLAEAFF	TGCGCCAGCAGCCCTAGGGGGCTGGCTGAAGCTTTCTTT
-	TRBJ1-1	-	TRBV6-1	CASSGQTNTEAFF	TGTGCCAGCAGTGGACAGACAAACACTGAAGCTTTCTTT
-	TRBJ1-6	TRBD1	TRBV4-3	CASSPSGTGGVSPLHF	TGCGCCAGCAGCCCATCCGGGACAGGGGGCGTTTCACCCCTCCACTTT